Following are 14 T cell receptor beta chains from one sample sequenced in a study of human T cells and chemical hapten exposure. As to time point: pre-sensitization, week 0. The treatment is: therapeutic diphenylcyclopropenone sensitization with weekly scalp DPC. TCRdb used MiXCR to reprocess the RACE reads, holding one entry per CDR3 protein. The table lists some 250,000 distinct CDR3 sequences, about 7.7% of them singletons. The sample in question was whole blood, obtained in connection with sensitization to the hapten diphenylcyclopropenone (DPC). The receptors shown here come from a man aged 18 to 30 with alopecia areata. Some clones in this sample may be carry-over from other donors' samples.

The chain is built from TRBV4-1 and TRBJ2-5, with TRBD2 matching 8 bases. Unmatched junction bases numbered 5, after V lost 0 bases and J lost 2 bases. Germline lookup yields CDR1 MGHRA and CDR2 YSYEKL. The CDR3 has 16 residues. The CDR3 region is CASSQEQRGLQETQYF. CDR3 in DNA: TGCGCCAGCAGCCAAGAACAGCGGGGGCTTCAAGAGACCCAGTACTTC.

The table lists this clonotype with many counts. The chain joins TRBV7-9 to TRBJ2-1, with TRBD1 matching over 10 bases. Germline V gene data show CDR1 as SEHNR and CDR2 as FQNEAQ (reference sequence). The ends lost 6 bases at V and 4 bases at J; junction bases unmatched: 6. This CDR3 contains 15 residues. CDR3 protein: CASSSDRGLYNEQFF. The DNA for the CDR3 is TGTGCCAGCAGTTCCGACAGGGGGCTTTACAATGAGCAGTTCTTC.

The chain recombines TRBV7-2 with TRBJ1-1; D might be TRBD1 (5 bases). Germline V gene data show CDR1 as SGHTA and CDR2 as FQGNSA. The CDR3 runs to 15 residues. The ends were cut back, 2 bases at V and 6 bases at J, with 16 bases in the middle. CDR3: CASSLSRERGSEAFF. CDR3 DNA: TGTGCCAGCAGCTTATCTAGGGAAAGGGGCTCTGAAGCTTTCTTT.

The chain couples TRBV12-3 or TRBV12-4 to TRBJ1-5; 7 nucleotides match TRBD1. V was clipped by 4 bases and J by 2 bases; unmatched bases: 8. CDR3 size: 16 residues. This CDR3 is CASSSVGTVGNQPQHF. CDR3 coding DNA: TGTGCCAGCAGTTCCGTTGGGACAGTGGGCAATCAGCCCCAGCATTTT.

The table lists this clonotype with a count of one. A junction boundary mismatches the germline segment, possibly from a read error. V usage is TRBV3-1 and J usage is TRBJ2-3; no clear D. CDR1 is LGHDT, CDR2 YNNKEL, per germline (reference sequence). The CDR3 loop spans 14 amino acids. The CDR3 DNA is TGTGTCAGCAGCGCTACATCTAGCACAGATACGCAGTATTTT. The encoded protein is CVSSATSSTDTQYF.

This clonotype was seen only a few times. This chain links TRBV6-1 with TRBJ2-7, with 7 bases that match TRBD2. Trimming removed 5 bases from V and 4 bases from J; junction bases left unmatched: 5. The germline V gene encodes CDR1 MNHNS and CDR2 SASEGT. This CDR3 has 13 amino acids. CDR3 coding DNA: TGTGCCAGCAGTACCGGGGGGAATTACGAGCAGTACGTC. Translating it yields CASSTGGNYEQYV.

There are many counts of this clonotype. The chain recombines TRBV20-1 with TRBJ1-1; D might be TRBD1 (5 bases). Trimming removed 2 bases from V and 4 bases from J, with 17 bases in between. Per the germline V gene, CDR1 is DFQATT and CDR2 is SNEGSKA (reference sequence). The CDR3 has 15 residues. CDR3 loop: CSARRPGFVGTEAFF. In DNA form, the CDR3 reads TGCAGTGCTAGACGCCCAGGGTTTGTGGGCACTGAAGCTTTCTTT.

This clonotype was seen more than once but under ten times. This chain joins TRBV27 and TRBJ2-6; D is unresolved. CDR1 is MNHEY, CDR2 SMNVEV, per germline (reference sequence). V gave up 4 bases and J gave up 1 base, with 8 bases separating them. CDR3 length: 15 residues. The CDR3 region is CASSWLGSGANVLTF. CDR3 nucleotides: TGTGCCAGCAGTTGGTTAGGGTCTGGGGCCAACGTCCTGACTTTC.

This clonotype was observed a few times. The CDR3 DNA follows: TGTGCCAGCAGCCAAGCCGGGGGACATAAACAAGAGACCCAGTACTTC. Encoded protein: CASSQAGGHKQETQYF. The rearrangement joins TRBV3-2 to TRBJ2-5; no DNA check was done on the table's D call, TRBD1. TRBV3-2 is an annotated pseudogene. The CDR3 totals 16 residues.

This clonotype was found many times. This chain joins TRBV9 and TRBJ1-2; TRBD1 is a possible D gene (5 bases). Trimming took 0 bases from V and 1 from J, leaving 13 bases between them. Germline CDR1 is SGDLS and CDR2 is YYNGEE. The CDR3 totals 16 residues. CDR3 coding DNA: TGTGCCAGCAGCGTAGAAATCGCAGGGATTAACTATGGCTACACCTTC. It encodes CASSVEIAGINYGYTF.

This clonotype was observed a handful of times. This sequence joins TRBV12-3 or TRBV12-4 and TRBJ2-4, with 10 positions matching TRBD1. The CDR3 totals 14 residues. Losses at the gene ends were 6 bases for V and 5 bases for J; bases not matched to a gene: 4. In DNA form, the CDR3 reads TGTGCCAGCAGAGACGGACAGGGGGAAAACATTCAGTACTTC. Amino acids: CASRDGQGENIQYF.

The chain joins TRBV2 to TRBJ2-7, with a possible D match to TRBD1 (6 bases). This CDR3 comprises 13 residues. Germline V lookup: CDR1 SNHLY, CDR2 FYNNEI. The V gene lost 6 bases and the J gene lost 5 bases, with 14 bases spanning the gap. The CDR3 DNA follows: TGTGCCAGCAGATGTGACAGGTGCCACGAGCAGTACTTC. This gives the protein CASRCDRCHEQYF.

Only a few counts were recorded for this clonotype. This chain links TRBV7-8 with TRBJ2-7; TRBD1 agrees at 7 bases. The CDR3 consists of 15 residues. From germline, CDR1 is SGHVS and CDR2 FQNEAQ. Trimming cost V 2 bases and J 7 bases; bases outside gene matches: 11. CDR3 sequence (DNA): TGTGCCAGCAGCTTAACGGCGGACAGGAGCATAGAGCAGTACGTC. Amino acids: CASSLTADRSIEQYV.

This clonotype was detected many times. This chain connects TRBV6-5 to TRBJ1-2, with D perhaps matching TRBD1 (6 bases). CDR1 is MNHEY and CDR2 is SVGAGI in the germline V gene. Trimming cost V 5 bases and J 0 bases, with 16 bases left between them. The CDR3 runs to 16 residues. This CDR3 is CASSRETGMTNYGYTF. CDR3 DNA sequence: TGTGCCAGCAGTCGTGAAACAGGGATGACTAACTATGGCTACACCTTC.